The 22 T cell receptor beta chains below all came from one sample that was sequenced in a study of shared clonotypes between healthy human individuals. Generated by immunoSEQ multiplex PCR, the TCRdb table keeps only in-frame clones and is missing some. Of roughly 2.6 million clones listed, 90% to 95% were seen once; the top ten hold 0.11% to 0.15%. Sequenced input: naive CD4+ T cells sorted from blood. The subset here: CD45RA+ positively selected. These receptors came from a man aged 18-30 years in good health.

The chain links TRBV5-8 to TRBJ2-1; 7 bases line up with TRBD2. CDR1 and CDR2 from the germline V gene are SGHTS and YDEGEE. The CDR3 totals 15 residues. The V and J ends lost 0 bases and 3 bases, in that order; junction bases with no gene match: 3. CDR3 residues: CASSLVAGFYNEQFF. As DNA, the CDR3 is TGTGCCAGCAGCTTGGTAGCGGGCTTCTACAATGAGCAGTTCTTC.

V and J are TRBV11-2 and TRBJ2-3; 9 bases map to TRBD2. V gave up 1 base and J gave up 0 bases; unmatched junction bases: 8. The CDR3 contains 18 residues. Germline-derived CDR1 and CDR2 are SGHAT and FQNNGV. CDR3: CASSLVWLAGISTDTQYF. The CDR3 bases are TGTGCCAGCAGCTTAGTATGGCTAGCGGGGATTAGCACAGATACGCAGTATTTT.

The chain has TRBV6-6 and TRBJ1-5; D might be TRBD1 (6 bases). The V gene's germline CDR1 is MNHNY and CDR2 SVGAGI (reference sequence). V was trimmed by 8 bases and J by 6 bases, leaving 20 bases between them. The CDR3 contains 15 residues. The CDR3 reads CASWLGQGRPQPQHF. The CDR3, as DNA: TGTGCCAGCTGGCTGGGCCAGGGGCGGCCTCAGCCCCAGCATTTT.

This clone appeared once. This CDR3 is CASRPSTSLPEAFF. CDR3 nucleotide sequence: TGCGCCAGCAGGCCTAGTACGTCGCTCCCTGAAGCTTTCTTT. This chain uses TRBV5-1 with TRBJ1-1; no clear D. The CDR3 has 14 amino acids. Germline-derived CDR1 and CDR2 are SGHRS and YFSETQ. V lost 5 bases and J 6 bases, leaving 17 bases between the germline ends.

The CDR3 is CASCRAQETQYF. The CDR3 nucleotides read TGTGCCAGCTGCCGGGCACAAGAGACCCAGTACTTC. The chain has TRBV18 and TRBJ2-5; the D is unclear. Trimming pared 7 bases from V and 2 bases from J, leaving 8 bases between. CDR1 KGHSH and CDR2 LQKENI come from the germline V gene. This CDR3 has 12 residues.

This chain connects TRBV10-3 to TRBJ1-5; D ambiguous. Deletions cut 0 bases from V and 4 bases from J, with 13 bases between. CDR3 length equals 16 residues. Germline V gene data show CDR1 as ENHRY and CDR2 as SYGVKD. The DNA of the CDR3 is TGTGCCATCAGTGAGTCAGAGGGATCTTGGAATCAGCCCCAGCATTTT. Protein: CAISESEGSWNQPQHF.

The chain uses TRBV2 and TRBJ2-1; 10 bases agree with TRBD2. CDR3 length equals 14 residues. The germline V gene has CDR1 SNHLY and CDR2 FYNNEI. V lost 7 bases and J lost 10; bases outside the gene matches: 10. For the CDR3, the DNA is TGTGCCAGCATGCAAGCGGGAGGGCCCAGCGAGCAGTTCTTC. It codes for CASMQAGGPSEQFF. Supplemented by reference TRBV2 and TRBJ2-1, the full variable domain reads EPEVTQTPSHQVTQMGQEVILRCVPISNHLYFYWYRQILGQKVEFLVSFYNNEISEKSEIFDDQFSVERPDGSNFTLKIRSTKLEDSAMYFCASMQAGGPSEQFFGPGTRLTVL.

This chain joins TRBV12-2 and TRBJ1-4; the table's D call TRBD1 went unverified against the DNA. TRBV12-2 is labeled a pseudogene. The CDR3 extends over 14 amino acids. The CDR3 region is CASRLDHRAEKLFF. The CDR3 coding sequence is TGTGCAAGTCGCTTAGATCACAGGGCCGAAAAACTGTTTTTT.

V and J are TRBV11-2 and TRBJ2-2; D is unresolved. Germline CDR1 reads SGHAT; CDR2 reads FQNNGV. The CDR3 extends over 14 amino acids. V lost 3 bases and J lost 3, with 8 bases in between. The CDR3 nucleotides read TGTGCCAGCAGCTTCGGCGCTTACACCGGGGAGCTGTTTTTT. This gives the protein CASSFGAYTGELFF.

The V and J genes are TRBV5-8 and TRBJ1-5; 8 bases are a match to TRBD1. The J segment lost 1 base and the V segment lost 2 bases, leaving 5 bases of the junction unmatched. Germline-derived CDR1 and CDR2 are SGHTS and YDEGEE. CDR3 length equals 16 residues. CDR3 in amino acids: CASSFDRGVSNQPQHF. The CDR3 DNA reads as TGTGCCAGCAGCTTCGACAGGGGTGTCAGCAATCAGCCCCAGCATTTT. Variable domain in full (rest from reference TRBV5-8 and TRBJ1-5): EAGVTQSPTHLIKTRGQQATLRCSPISGHTSVYWYQQALGLGLQFLLWYDEGEERNRGNFPPRFSGRQFPNYSSELNVNALELEDSALYLCASSFDRGVSNQPQHFGDGTRLSIL.

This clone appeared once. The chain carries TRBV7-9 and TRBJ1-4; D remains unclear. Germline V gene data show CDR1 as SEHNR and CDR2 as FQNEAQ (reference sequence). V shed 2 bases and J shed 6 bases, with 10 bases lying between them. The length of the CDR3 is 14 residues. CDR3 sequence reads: CASSLTGMDEKLFF. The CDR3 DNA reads TGTGCCAGCAGCTTAACGGGGATGGATGAAAAACTGTTTTTT.

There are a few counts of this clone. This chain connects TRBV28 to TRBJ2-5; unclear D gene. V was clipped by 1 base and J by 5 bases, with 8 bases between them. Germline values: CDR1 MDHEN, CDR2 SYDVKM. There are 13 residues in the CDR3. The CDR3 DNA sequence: TGTGCCAGCAGTTTATACCGTTCCGAGACCCAGTACTTC. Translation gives CASSLYRSETQYF.

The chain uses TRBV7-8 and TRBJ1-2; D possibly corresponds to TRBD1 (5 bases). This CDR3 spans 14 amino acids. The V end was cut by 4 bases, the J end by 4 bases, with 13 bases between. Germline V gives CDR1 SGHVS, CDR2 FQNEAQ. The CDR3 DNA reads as TGTGCCAGCAGCTCGACCGGGGCGGGCTATGGCTACACCTTC. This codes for CASSSTGAGYGYTF. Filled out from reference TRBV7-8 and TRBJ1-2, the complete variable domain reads GAGVSQSPRYKVAKRGQDVALRCDPISGHVSLFWYQQALGQGPEFLTYFQNEAQLDKSGLPSDRFFAERPEGSVSTLKIQRTQQEDSAVYLCASSSTGAGYGYTFGSGTRLTVV.

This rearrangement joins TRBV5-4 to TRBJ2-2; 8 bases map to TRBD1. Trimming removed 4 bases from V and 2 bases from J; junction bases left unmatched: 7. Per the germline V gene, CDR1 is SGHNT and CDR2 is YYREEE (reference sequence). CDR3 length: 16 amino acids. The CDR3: CASSTGGHHNTGELFF. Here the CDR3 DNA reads TGTGCCAGCAGCACAGGGGGACACCATAACACCGGGGAGCTGTTTTTT.

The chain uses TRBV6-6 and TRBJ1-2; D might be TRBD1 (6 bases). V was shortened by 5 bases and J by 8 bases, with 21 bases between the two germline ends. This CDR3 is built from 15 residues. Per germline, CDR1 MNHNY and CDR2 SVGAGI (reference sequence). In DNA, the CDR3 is TGTGCCAGCAGTACCGGGGGGGCGACTTCGGGCGGCTACACCTTC. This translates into CASSTGGATSGGYTF.

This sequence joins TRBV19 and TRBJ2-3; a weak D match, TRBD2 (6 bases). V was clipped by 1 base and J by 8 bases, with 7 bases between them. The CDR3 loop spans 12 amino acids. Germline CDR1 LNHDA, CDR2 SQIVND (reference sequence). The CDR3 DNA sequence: TGTGCCAGTAGTATAGCCGGGGGTACGCAGTATTTT. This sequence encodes CASSIAGGTQYF.

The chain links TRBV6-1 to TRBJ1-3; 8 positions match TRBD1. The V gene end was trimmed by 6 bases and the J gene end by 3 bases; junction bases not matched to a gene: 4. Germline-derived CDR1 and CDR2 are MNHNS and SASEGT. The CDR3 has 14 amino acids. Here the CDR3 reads CASRPTGVGNTIYF. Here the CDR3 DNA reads TGTGCCAGCAGGCCGACAGGGGTTGGAAACACCATATATTTT.

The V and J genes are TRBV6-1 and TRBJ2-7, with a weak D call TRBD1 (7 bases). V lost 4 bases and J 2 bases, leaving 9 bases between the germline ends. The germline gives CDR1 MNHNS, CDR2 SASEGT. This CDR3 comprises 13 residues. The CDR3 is CASSGRGPYEQYF. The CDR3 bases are TGTGCCAGCAGTGGGAGGGGGCCCTACGAGCAGTACTTC.

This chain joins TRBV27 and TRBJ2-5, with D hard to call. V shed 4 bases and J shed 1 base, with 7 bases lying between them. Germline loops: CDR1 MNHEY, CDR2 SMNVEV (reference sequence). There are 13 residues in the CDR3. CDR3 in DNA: TGTGCCAGCAGTTCCAAAATCCAAGAGACCCAGTACTTC. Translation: CASSSKIQETQYF.

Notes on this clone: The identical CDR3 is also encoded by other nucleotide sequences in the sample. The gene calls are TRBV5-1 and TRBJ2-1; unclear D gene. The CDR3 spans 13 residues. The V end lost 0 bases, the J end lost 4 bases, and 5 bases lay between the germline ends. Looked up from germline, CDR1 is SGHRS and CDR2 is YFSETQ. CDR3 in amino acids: CASSLGNYNEQFF. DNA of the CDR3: TGCGCCAGCAGCTTGGGTAATTACAATGAGCAGTTCTTC.

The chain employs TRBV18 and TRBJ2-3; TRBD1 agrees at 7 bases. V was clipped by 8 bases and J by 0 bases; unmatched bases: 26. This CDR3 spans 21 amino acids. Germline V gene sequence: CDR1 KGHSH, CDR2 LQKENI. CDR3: CASTPRGGQNSLSSSTDTQYF. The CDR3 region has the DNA TGTGCCAGCACCCCGAGAGGGGGACAGAACTCTCTATCATCAAGCACAGATACGCAGTATTTT.

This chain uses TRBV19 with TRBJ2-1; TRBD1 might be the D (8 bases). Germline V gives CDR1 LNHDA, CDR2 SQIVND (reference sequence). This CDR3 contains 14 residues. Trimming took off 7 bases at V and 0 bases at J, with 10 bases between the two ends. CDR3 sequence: CASNRGGSYNEQFF. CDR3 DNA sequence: TGTGCCAGTAACAGGGGGGGCTCCTACAATGAGCAGTTCTTC.